The T cell receptor (beta chain) under discussion was sequenced for a study of T cells in localized non-small cell lung cancer. Generated by immunoSEQ multiplex PCR, the TCRdb table keeps only in-frame clones and is missing some. Of fewer than 75,000 clones in the sample, roughly 84% were seen once. The CDR3 contains 18 residues. Trimming took off 5 bases at V and 0 bases at J, with 19 bases between the two ends. Germline V lookup: CDR1 SGHAT, CDR2 FQNNGV. The receptor's source is a female donor at least 60 years old with stage I lung adenocarcinoma. This chain connects TRBV11-2 to TRBJ2-2, with D possibly TRBD1 on 6 matching bases. This specimen was peripheral blood, taken before any cancer treatment. The CDR3 sequence: CASSHLFPGQTNTGELFF. The CDR3 nucleotides read TGTGCCAGCAGCCACCTTTTCCCGGGACAAACGAACACCGGGGAGCTGTTTTTT.